This T cell receptor beta chain was sequenced in a study of T cell responses to AZD1222 COVID-19 vaccine. The V end lost 2 bases, the J end lost 4 bases, and 8 bases lay between the germline ends. The germline CDR1 and CDR2 sequences are MNHEY and SVGAGI. The CDR3 has 14 residues. Only in-frame clones appear in the TCRdb table, and some are missing; sequencing was by immunoSEQ multiplex PCR. The sample holds some 170,000 clones, roughly 92% seen once. The starting material was peripheral blood, obtained on day 0 of AZD1222 vaccination. This receptor was taken from an adult in good health. The J gene is TRBJ2-2, the V gene TRBV6-5; possibly TRBD2 for D (6 bases). CDR3 coding DNA: TGTGCCAGCAGTTACCTCGGGGGCACCGGGGAGCTGTTTTTT. Encoded protein: CASSYLGGTGELFF.